The 3 T cell receptor beta chains below were found in one sample sequenced in a study of spatial heterogeneity in lung cancer. MiXCR was run by TCRdb on the 5' RACE reads, yielding one entry per CDR3 protein. The sample has about 22,000 distinct CDR3 sequences; approximately 5.8% are singletons. Time point given: sample taken at primary tumor resection. The material was PBMCs, obtained at surgery. The receptors here all came from a male donor with early-stage non-small cell lung cancer.

The chain carries TRBV7-9 and TRBJ2-7; 8 bases line up with TRBD2. J lost 6 bases, V lost 4 bases, and 11 bases had no gene match. Germline-derived CDR1 and CDR2 are SEHNR and FQNEAQ (reference sequence). CDR3 length: 15 residues. CDR3 in DNA: TGTGCCAGCAGCTCTCCCCGGACTAGCTTCAGCGAGCAGTACTTC. Translation gives CASSSPRTSFSEQYF.

This clonotype was found many times. The chain employs TRBV9 and TRBJ2-2; no firm D call. Trimming left V 3 bases short and J 7 bases short, with 22 bases between. Germline V lookup: CDR1 SGDLS, CDR2 YYNGEE. CDR3 length: 17 residues. This CDR3 reads CASSGSPSGPLIGELFF. The CDR3 coding sequence is TGTGCCAGCAGCGGCAGCCCTTCCGGGCCCCTGATCGGGGAGCTGTTTTTT.

This clonotype was counted ten times or more. This rearrangement joins TRBV11-2 to TRBJ1-2; possibly TRBD1 for D (6 bases). CDR3 length equals 14 residues. Germline V gene data show CDR1 as SGHAT and CDR2 as FQNNGV. The germline V and J ends were trimmed by 5 bases and 4 bases, with 14 bases remaining between them. The CDR3 reads CASSPHRQAYGYTF. In DNA form, the CDR3 reads TGTGCCAGCAGCCCCCACCGACAGGCCTATGGCTACACCTTC. The full variable domain, its missing parts supplied by reference TRBV11-2 and TRBJ1-2, is EAGVAQSPRYKIIEKRQSVAFWCNPISGHATLYWYQQILGQGPKLLIQFQNNGVVDDSQLPKDRFSAERLKGVDSTLKIQPAKLEDSAVYLCASSPHRQAYGYTFGSGTRLTVV.